The 17 T cell receptor beta chains given below trace back to one sample, sequenced in a study of blood T cell repertoires in COVID-19. Libraries were prepared by immunoSEQ multiplex PCR; TCRdb keeps only in-frame clonotypes and omits some of them. The sample lists nearly 90,000 clones; around 90% were seen once. Specimen: peripheral blood. These receptors were obtained from a man between 18 and 29 years old with COVID-19, enrolled during active disease.

The chain carries TRBV7-9 and TRBJ1-2; a possible D gene is TRBD1 (5 bases). The germline gives CDR1 SEHNR, CDR2 FQNEAQ (reference sequence). This CDR3 region has 14 residues. The ends were cut back, 3 bases at V and 8 bases at J, with 16 bases in the middle. In DNA form, the CDR3 reads TGTGCCAGCAGCTTGGGACTTCCCTCTGACGGCTACACCTTC. As protein: CASSLGLPSDGYTF.

This chain connects TRBV5-4 to TRBJ1-2, with 8 bases that match TRBD1. The junction had 5 bases not matched to a gene; V was cut back by 4 bases and J by 3 bases. The CDR3 is made up of 14 amino acids. Germline CDR1 is SGHNT and CDR2 is YYREEE (reference sequence). Here the CDR3 DNA reads TGTGCCAGCAGCGAGGACAGGGACTACTATGGCTACACCTTC. Translating gives CASSEDRDYYGYTF. Complete variable domain (other parts from reference TRBV5-4 and TRBJ1-2): ETGVTQSPTHLIKTRGQQVTLRCSSQSGHNTVSWYQQALGQGPQFIFQYYREEENGRGNFPPRFSGLQFPNYSSELNVNALELDDSALYLCASSEDRDYYGYTFGSGTRLTVV.

The CDR3 DNA is TGTGCCAGCATAGGGGTCTCCTCCTACAATGAGCAGTTCTTC. It specifies CASIGVSSYNEQFF. The rearrangement uses TRBV6-5 and TRBJ2-1; possibly TRBD1 for D (5 bases). Trimming pared 7 bases from V and 0 bases from J, leaving 10 bases between. CDR3 length: 14 residues. The germline CDR1 and CDR2 sequences are MNHEY and SVGAGI.

This rearrangement joins TRBV3-1 (or the pseudogene TRBV3-2) to TRBJ2-7; 8 bases agree with TRBD1. J lost 7 bases, V lost 1 base, and 9 bases had no gene match. The germline V gene encodes CDR1 LGHDT and CDR2 YNNKEL (reference sequence). This CDR3 contains 15 residues. The CDR3 loop reads CASSQVWQGAGEQYF. CDR3 nucleotides: TGTGCCAGCAGCCAAGTGTGGCAGGGGGCTGGGGAGCAGTACTTC.

This rearrangement joins TRBV28 to TRBJ2-7; 9 bases map to TRBD2. The CDR3 is made up of 16 amino acids. CDR1 and CDR2 (germline): MDHEN, SYDVKM. The junction had 12 bases not matched to a gene; V was cut back by 7 bases and J by 2 bases. The CDR3: CASKLGRSGSPYEQYF. In nucleotides, the CDR3 is TGTGCCAGCAAACTAGGCCGTAGCGGGAGCCCCTACGAGCAGTACTTC. Filled out from reference TRBV28 and TRBJ2-7, the complete variable domain reads DVKVTQSSRYLVKRTGEKVFLECVQDMDHENMFWYRQDPGLGLRLIYFSYDVKMKEKGDIPEGYSVSREKKERFSLILESASTNQTSMYLCASKLGRSGSPYEQYFGPGTRLTVT.

The chain employs TRBV6-2 or TRBV6-3 and TRBJ2-1; TRBD2 agrees at 12 bases. The V and J ends lost 5 bases and 8 bases, in that order; junction bases with no gene match: 7. Per the germline V gene, CDR1 is MNHEY and CDR2 is SVGEGT. The CDR3 has 15 residues. This CDR3 is CASSLAGGIIDEQFF. DNA of the CDR3: TGTGCCAGCAGTCTAGCGGGAGGGATCATAGATGAGCAGTTCTTC.

The chain combines TRBV4-1 with TRBJ1-1, with D uncertain. The CDR3 loop spans 13 amino acids. Trimming stripped 1 base from V and 2 bases from J, with 5 bases between. Germline loops: CDR1 MGHRA, CDR2 YSYEKL. Here the CDR3 reads CASSQVVNTEAFF. DNA for the CDR3: TGCGCCAGCAGCCAAGTTGTAAACACTGAAGCTTTCTTT.

The V call is TRBV28, the J call TRBJ2-1; TRBD2 agrees at 13 bases. The CDR3 covers 15 residues. Germline values: CDR1 MDHEN, CDR2 SYDVKM. Germline trimming cut 6 bases from V and 6 bases from J; bases unmatched to any gene: 5. CDR3 bases: TGTGCCAGCAGACTAGCGGGAGGGCCGGGCAATGAGCAGTTCTTC. Translation: CASRLAGGPGNEQFF.

The V and J genes are TRBV10-1 and TRBJ1-1, with unresolved D. CDR1 and CDR2 from the germline V gene are WNHNN and SYGVQD (reference sequence). V lost 3 bases to trimming and J lost 4 bases, with 9 bases between them. This CDR3 comprises 13 residues. CDR3 bases: TGCGCCAGCAGTGACGGGGTTTCCACTGAAGCTTTCTTT. This codes for CASSDGVSTEAFF.

This sequence joins TRBV7-2 and TRBJ1-5, with 7 nucleotides matching TRBD1. Germline V lookup: CDR1 SGHTA, CDR2 FQGNSA. Trimming took 4 bases from V and 3 from J; bases not matched to a gene: 6. There are 15 residues in the CDR3. CDR3 amino acids: CASSSWGQLNQPQHF. In nucleotides, the CDR3 is TGTGCCAGCAGCTCGTGGGGACAGCTCAATCAGCCCCAGCATTTT. The complete variable domain, with remaining parts taken from reference TRBV7-2 and TRBJ1-5, reads GAGVSQSPSNKVTEKGKDVELRCDPISGHTALYWYRQSLGQGLEFLIYFQGNSAPDKSGLPSDRFSAERTGGSVSTLTIQRTQQEDSAVYLCASSSWGQLNQPQHFGDGTRLSIL.

The chain recombines TRBV7-2 with TRBJ2-2; 10 bases are shared with TRBD2. This CDR3 is built from 16 residues. Germline loops: CDR1 SGHTA, CDR2 FQGNSA. J was trimmed by 6 bases and V by 4 bases; bases with no gene match: 8. The CDR3 reads CASSYLAGVYPGELFF. The CDR3 DNA is TGTGCCAGCAGCTACCTAGCGGGAGTTTACCCCGGGGAGCTGTTTTTT.

CDR3 protein: CASSRIGGYNEQFF. CDR3 sequence (DNA): TGCGCCAGCAGCCGCATCGGGGGGTACAATGAGCAGTTCTTC. The V gene is TRBV4-1, the J gene TRBJ2-1; 7 nucleotides align to TRBD2. The CDR3 is 14 amino acids. CDR1 MGHRA and CDR2 YSYEKL come from the germline V gene. With 4 bases clipped from V and 4 bases from J, the junction kept 4 bases outside the gene matches.

This CDR3 is CASRQGAIRGYTF. DNA for the CDR3: TGTGCCAGCAGACAGGGGGCGATTCGTGGCTACACCTTC. The chain couples TRBV6-5 to TRBJ1-2; 9 nucleotides align to TRBD1. With V trimmed by 6 bases and J by 7 bases, 6 bases remained unmatched. Germline assignment: CDR1 MNHEY and CDR2 SVGAGI. This CDR3 spans 13 amino acids.

The rearrangement links TRBV10-1 to TRBJ2-5; a weak D match, TRBD2 (5 bases). CDR3 length: 14 amino acids. The ends were cut back, 4 bases at V and 5 bases at J, with 14 bases in the middle. CDR1 and CDR2 (germline): WNHNN, SYGVQD (reference sequence). CDR3 amino acids: CASSGGSRGETQYF. The CDR3 DNA follows: TGCGCCAGCAGTGGGGGTAGTCGAGGGGAGACCCAGTACTTC.

This chain connects TRBV18 to TRBJ2-5; D uncertain. Germline V gene sequence: CDR1 KGHSH, CDR2 LQKENI. V dropped 3 bases and J dropped 4 bases, with 6 bases sitting between them. The CDR3 is 12 residues long. The CDR3 sequence: CASSPGGETQYF. CDR3 nucleotide sequence: TGTGCCAGCTCACCTGGCGGAGAGACCCAGTACTTC.

The chain couples TRBV7-6 to TRBJ2-2, with 11 positions matching TRBD2. Germline loops: CDR1 SGHVS, CDR2 FNYEAQ. The CDR3 sequence is 17 residues long. V trimming: 3 bases; J trimming: 8 bases; junction bases outside the gene matches: 11. This CDR3 reads CASSFLTSGSPGGELFF. CDR3 sequence (DNA): TGTGCCAGCAGCTTCCTTACTAGCGGGAGTCCCGGAGGGGAGCTGTTTTTT. The whole variable domain, filled in from reference TRBV7-6 and TRBJ2-2, reads GAGVSQSPRYKVTKRGQDVALRCDPISGHVSLYWYRQALGQGPEFLTYFNYEAQQDKSGLPNDRFSAERPEGSISTLTIQRTEQRDSAMYRCASSFLTSGSPGGELFFGEGSRLTVL.

This clone turned up a few times. J is TRBJ1-6 and V is TRBV6-1; D call uncertain. The germline V gene encodes CDR1 MNHNS and CDR2 SASEGT. Trimming pared 2 bases from V and 3 bases from J, leaving 2 bases between. The CDR3 covers 13 residues. CDR3 protein: CASSEYYNSPLHF. In nucleotides, the CDR3 is TGTGCCAGCAGTGAATACTATAATTCACCCCTCCACTTT.